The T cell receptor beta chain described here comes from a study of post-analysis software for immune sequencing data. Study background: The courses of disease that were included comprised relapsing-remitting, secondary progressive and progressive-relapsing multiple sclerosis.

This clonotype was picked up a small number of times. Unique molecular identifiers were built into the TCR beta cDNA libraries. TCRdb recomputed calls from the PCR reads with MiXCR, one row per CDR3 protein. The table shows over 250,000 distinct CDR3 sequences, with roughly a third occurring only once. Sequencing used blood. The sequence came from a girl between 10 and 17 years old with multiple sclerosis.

The CDR3 DNA follows: TGTGCCATCAGTGAGCCTGGGGGTAATGAAAAACTGTTTTTT. Protein product: CAISEPGGNEKLFF. The genes are TRBV10-3 and TRBJ1-4; TRBD1 is a possible D gene (5 bases). Trimming cost V 2 bases and J 4 bases, with 8 bases left between them. CDR1 is ENHRY and CDR2 is SYGVKD in the germline V gene. The CDR3 is 14 amino acids.